This T cell receptor (beta chain) derives from a study of graft-versus-host responses after intestinal transplantation (dated by TCRdb to the early 2020s). Looking at the study overall: The transplants that recipients got were multivisceral, liver-intestinal, or isolated intestinal. Every recipient was given anti-thymocyte globulin induction, then maintenance tacrolimus and steroids for roughly 3 years. After intestinal transplantation, graft-versus-host and host-versus-graft alloreactive T cell clones were followed in the graft, circulation and bone marrow using bulk TCR-beta CDR3 sequencing. To identify alloreactive clones, pre-transplant mixed lymphocyte reaction products were sequenced and compared with unstimulated pre-transplant donor and recipient T cells. The cohort enrolled some 23 intestinal transplant recipients including one retransplant, and a few patients lacking pretransplant specimens were excluded. Donor T cell macrochimerism was defined as a peak of at least 4% donor T cells among recipient peripheral blood mononuclear cells. Instead of going to the commercial service, samples from a few later patients were sequenced in-house on an Illumina MiSeq and processed with MiXCR.

The paper as a whole reports these results and caveats: Early after transplant, declines in HvG clones were associated with peak levels of circulating GvH clones. In the allografts of patients with donor T cell macrochimerism, GvH to HvG T cell clonal ratios were high. GvH clones turned up in recipient bone marrow, with some appearing earlier in ileal mucosa or blood, a pattern consistent with an intestinal mucosal origin. The conclusions were limited by the relatively low number and heterogeneity of the intestinal transplant patients.

On this clone itself: It has no known antigen specificity. No per-base quality is available; no much larger clone lies one base away.

From the cysteine through the phenylalanine, the CDR3 covers 13 amino acids. Of all the DNA, just the CDR3 is kept, 39 bases in frame from base 1. V is clipped by 1 base and J by 7 bases, and the sequence between their germline boundaries is 11 bases long. As encoded in the germline V gene, CDR1 is SGHRS while CDR2 is YFSETQ. Explained via the paper, the time point label denotes: cells obtained before transplantation from donor or recipient. CD3+CD4+ and CD3+CD8+ populations were FACS-sorted from unstimulated pre-transplant donor and recipient cells taken from spleen or lymph nodes. Library construction relied on the immunoSEQ multiplex PCR assay. In most patients, genomic DNA was isolated using the Qiagen DNeasy Blood and Tissue Kit and sent frozen to Adaptive Biotechnologies for TCR sequencing. For most patients, genomic DNA was subjected to high-throughput TCR-beta CDR3 sequencing by Adaptive Biotechnologies. In the original analysis: TCR sequencing data for more than 15 patients were retrieved from Adaptive's ImmunoSEQ software; a few other patients were processed with MiXCR and VDJtools. CD4 versus CD8 sorting errors were corrected by removing sequences found in both subsets at a frequency ratio below 5:1. CDR3 nucleotide sequences shared between donor and recipient were removed because their origin could not be assigned. To count as alloreactive, a clone needed at least 2-fold expansion over unstimulated cells and a minimum CFSE-low frequency of 0.002% (template counts) or 0.001% (read counts). Clones detected in sequenced pre-transplant spleen, lymph node, or MLR CFSE-low populations of the donor or recipient were defined as mappable. Cumulative frequency of alloreactive clones was calculated as a percentage of all sequences weighted by copy number. Here the immuneACCESS table is served through TCRdb, limited to in-frame sequences with V and J called. Missing clones are a known gap in these copies; in checked studies unresolved V genes cover under half, and the rest lacks a known reason. V, J and clone size are those of that table, while D and trimming were read from the DNA. This sample holds roughly 110,000 clones; more than 85% were observed only once. The ten top clones hold roughly 1.2% of the sample.

The chain uses TRBV5-1 and TRBJ1-2, with the D gene not clear enough to name. This specimen consisted of unstimulated CD8+ T cells sorted from spleen or lymph node cells, obtained before transplant. The TCR sequence derives from a human donor who was the organ donor for an intestinal transplant. The CDR3 protein is CASSLWIRSGYTF. The sequenced DNA is TGCGCCAGCAGCTTGTGGATCCGGTCTGGCTACACCTTC.